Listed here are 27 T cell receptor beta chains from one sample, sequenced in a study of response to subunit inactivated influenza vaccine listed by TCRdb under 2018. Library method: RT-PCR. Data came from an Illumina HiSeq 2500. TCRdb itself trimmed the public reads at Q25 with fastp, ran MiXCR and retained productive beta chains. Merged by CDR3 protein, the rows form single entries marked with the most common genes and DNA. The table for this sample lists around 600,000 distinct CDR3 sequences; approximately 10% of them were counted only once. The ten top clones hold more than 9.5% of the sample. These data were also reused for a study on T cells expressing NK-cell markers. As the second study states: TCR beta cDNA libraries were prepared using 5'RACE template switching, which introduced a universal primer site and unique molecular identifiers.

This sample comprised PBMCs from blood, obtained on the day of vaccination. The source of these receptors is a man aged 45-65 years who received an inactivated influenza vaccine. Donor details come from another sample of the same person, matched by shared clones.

The CDR3 nucleotides are TGTGCCAGCAGCTTAGCTCGACTCCAAGAGACCCAGTACTTC. Protein product: CASSLARLQETQYF. The chain is built from TRBV7-6 and TRBJ2-5; D gene unclear. The V gene's germline CDR1 is SGHVS and CDR2 FNYEAQ. CDR3 length equals 14 residues. V was trimmed by 0 bases and J by 1 base, leaving 6 bases between them.

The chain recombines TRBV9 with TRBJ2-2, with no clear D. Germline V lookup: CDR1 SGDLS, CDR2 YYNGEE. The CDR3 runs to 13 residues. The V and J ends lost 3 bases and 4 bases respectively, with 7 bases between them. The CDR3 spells CASSATPTGELFF. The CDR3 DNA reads TGTGCCAGCAGCGCGACCCCCACCGGGGAGCTGTTTTTT.

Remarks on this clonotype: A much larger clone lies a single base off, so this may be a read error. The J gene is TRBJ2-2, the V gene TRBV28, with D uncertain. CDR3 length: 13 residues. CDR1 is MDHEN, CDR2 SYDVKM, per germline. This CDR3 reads CTSSFQVTGELFF. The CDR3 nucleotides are TGTACCAGCAGTTTTCAGGTTACCGGGGAGCTGTTTTTT.

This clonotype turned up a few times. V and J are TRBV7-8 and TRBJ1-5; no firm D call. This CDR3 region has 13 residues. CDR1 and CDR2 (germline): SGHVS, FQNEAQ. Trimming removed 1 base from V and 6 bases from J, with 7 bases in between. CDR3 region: CASSLGSRQPQHF. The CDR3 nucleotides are TGTGCCAGCAGCTTAGGAAGTCGTCAGCCCCAGCATTTT.

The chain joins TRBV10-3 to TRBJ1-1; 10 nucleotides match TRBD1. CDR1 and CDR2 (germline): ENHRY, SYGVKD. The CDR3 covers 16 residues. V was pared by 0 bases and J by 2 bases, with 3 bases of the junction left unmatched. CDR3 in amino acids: CAISESGDRGNTEAFF. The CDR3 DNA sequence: TGTGCCATCAGTGAGTCCGGGGACAGGGGAAACACTGAAGCTTTCTTT.

As DNA, the CDR3 is TGTGCCAGCAGCGACCAACAGGGGCTCAGGTACGAGCAGTACTTC. It encodes CASSDQQGLRYEQYF. J is TRBJ2-7 and V is TRBV12-3 or TRBV12-4, with 7 bases lining up with TRBD1. The ends lost 6 bases at V and 4 bases at J; junction bases unmatched: 12. CDR3 length equals 15 residues.

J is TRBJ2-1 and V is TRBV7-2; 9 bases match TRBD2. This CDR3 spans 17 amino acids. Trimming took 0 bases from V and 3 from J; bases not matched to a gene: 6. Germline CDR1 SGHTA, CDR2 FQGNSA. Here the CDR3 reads CASSLAGGRAGYNEQFF. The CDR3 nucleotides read TGTGCCAGCAGCTTAGCGGGCGGGAGGGCCGGCTACAATGAGCAGTTCTTC.

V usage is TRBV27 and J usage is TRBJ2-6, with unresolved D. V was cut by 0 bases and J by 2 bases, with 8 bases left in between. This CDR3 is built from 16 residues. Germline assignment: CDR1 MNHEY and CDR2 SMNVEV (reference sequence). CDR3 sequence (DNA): TGTGCCAGCAGTTTATCCCAACGGACTGGGGCCAACGTCCTGACTTTC. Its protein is CASSLSQRTGANVLTF.

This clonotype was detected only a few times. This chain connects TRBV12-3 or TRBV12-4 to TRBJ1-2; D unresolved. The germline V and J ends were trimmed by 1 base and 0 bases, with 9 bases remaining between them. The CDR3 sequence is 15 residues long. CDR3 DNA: TGTGCCAGCAGTTTAGAAAGGGTCGCTAACTATGGCTACACCTTC. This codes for CASSLERVANYGYTF.

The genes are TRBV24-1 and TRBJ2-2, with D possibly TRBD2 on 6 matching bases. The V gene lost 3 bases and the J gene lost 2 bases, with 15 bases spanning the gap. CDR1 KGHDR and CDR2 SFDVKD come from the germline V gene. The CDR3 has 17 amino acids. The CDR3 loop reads CATSDPAWGGNTGELFF. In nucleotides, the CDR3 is TGTGCCACCAGTGATCCGGCCTGGGGAGGAAACACCGGGGAGCTGTTTTTT.

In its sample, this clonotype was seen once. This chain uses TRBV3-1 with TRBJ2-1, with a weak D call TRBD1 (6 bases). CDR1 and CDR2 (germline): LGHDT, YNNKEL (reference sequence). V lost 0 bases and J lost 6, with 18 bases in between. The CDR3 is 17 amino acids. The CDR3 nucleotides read TGTGCCAGCAGCCAAGATCTTCCAGGGGCAGCCGGCAATGAGCAGTTCTTC. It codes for CASSQDLPGAAGNEQFF.

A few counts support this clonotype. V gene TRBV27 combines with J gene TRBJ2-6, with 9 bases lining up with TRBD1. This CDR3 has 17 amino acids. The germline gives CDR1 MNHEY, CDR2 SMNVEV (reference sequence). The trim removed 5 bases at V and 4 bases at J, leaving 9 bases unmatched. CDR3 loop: CASSGTGLFSGANVLTF. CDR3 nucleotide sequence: TGTGCCAGCAGTGGGACAGGGCTGTTCTCCGGGGCCAACGTCCTGACTTTC.

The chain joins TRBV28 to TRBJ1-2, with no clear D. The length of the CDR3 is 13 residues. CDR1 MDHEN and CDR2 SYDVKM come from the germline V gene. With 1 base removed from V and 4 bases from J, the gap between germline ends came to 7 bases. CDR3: CASSLLYSYGYTF. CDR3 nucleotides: TGTGCCAGCAGTTTATTGTACAGCTATGGCTACACCTTC.

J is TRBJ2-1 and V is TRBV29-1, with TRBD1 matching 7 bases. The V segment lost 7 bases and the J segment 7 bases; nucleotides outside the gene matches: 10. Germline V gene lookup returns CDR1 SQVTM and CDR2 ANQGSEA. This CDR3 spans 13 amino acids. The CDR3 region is CSAGGRLGNEQFF. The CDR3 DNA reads TGCAGCGCAGGGGGACGCCTGGGGAATGAGCAGTTCTTC.

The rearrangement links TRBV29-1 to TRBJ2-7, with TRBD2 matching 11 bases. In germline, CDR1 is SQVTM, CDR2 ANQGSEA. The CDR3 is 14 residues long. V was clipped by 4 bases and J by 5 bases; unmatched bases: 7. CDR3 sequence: CSVGVAGGPNEQYF. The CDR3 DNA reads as TGCAGCGTTGGAGTAGCGGGAGGGCCGAACGAGCAGTACTTC.

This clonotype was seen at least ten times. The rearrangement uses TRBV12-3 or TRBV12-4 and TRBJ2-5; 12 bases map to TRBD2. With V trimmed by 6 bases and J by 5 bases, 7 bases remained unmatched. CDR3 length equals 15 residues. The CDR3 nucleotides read TGTGCCAGCAGCATGTCTAGCGGGGGGGCGGAGACCCAGTACTTC. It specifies CASSMSSGGAETQYF.

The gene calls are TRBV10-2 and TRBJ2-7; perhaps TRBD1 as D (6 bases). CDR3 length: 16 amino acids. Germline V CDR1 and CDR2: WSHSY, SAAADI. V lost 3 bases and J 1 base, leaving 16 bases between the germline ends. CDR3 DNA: TGCGCCAGCAGTGACTTTAGGACAGAAAGTTCCTACGAGCAGTACTTC. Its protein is CASSDFRTESSYEQYF.

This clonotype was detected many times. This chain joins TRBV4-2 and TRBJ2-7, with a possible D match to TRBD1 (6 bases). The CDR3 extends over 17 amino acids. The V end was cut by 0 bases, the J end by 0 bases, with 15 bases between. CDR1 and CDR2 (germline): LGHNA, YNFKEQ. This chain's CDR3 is CASSQDPGADSSYEQYF. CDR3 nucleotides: TGTGCCAGCAGCCAAGATCCAGGGGCGGATAGCTCCTACGAGCAGTACTTC.

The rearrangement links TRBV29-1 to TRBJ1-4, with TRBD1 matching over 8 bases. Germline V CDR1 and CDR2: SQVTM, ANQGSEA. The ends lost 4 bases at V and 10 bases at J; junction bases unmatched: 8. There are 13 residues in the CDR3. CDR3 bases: TGCAGCGTTGCAGAACAGGGGGAAGGAAAACTGTTTTTT. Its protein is CSVAEQGEGKLFF.

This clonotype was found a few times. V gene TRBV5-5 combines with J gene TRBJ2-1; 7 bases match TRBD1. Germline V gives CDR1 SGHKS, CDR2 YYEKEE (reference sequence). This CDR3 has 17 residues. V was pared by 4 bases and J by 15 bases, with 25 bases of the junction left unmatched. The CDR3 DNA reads TGTGCCAGCAGCCCAGAAGGGACAGCTTGGGCGCTCGGTTACCCGTTCTTC. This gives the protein CASSPEGTAWALGYPFF.

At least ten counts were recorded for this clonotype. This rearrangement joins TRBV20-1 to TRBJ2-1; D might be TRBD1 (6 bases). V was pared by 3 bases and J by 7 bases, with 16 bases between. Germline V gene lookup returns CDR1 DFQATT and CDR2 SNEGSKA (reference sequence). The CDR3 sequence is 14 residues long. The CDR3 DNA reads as TGCAGTGCTAGGTGGCAGGGGATGTGGAATGAGCAGTTCTTC. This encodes CSARWQGMWNEQFF.

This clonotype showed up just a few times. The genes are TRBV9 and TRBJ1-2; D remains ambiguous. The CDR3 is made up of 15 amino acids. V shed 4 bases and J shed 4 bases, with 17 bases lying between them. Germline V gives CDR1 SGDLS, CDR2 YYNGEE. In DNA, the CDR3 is TGTGCCAGCAGCCCCCCGGCGGCAGCACCCTATGGCTACACCTTC. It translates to CASSPPAAAPYGYTF. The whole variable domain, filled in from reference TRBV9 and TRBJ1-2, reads DSGVTQTPKHLITATGQRVTLRCSPRSGDLSVYWYQQSLDQGLQFLIQYYNGEERAKGNILERFSAQQFPDLHSELNLSSLELGDSALYFCASSPPAAAPYGYTFGSGTRLTVV.

The CDR3 DNA sequence: TGTGCCAGCAGTTACTCCACTGGACTATCCTACGAGCAGTACTTC. It specifies CASSYSTGLSYEQYF. The V gene is TRBV6-2 or TRBV6-3, the J gene TRBJ2-7; D might be TRBD2 (6 bases). Germline CDR1 MNHEY, CDR2 SVGEGT. CDR3 length: 15 residues. The V and J ends lost 0 bases and 1 base respectively, with 10 bases between them.

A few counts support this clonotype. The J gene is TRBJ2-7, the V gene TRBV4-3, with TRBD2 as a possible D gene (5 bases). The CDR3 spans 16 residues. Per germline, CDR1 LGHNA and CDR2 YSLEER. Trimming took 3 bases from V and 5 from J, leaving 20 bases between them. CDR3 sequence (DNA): TGCGCCAGCAGCCATACCGACGGGGTACTAATCCACGAGCAGTACTTC. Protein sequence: CASSHTDGVLIHEQYF.

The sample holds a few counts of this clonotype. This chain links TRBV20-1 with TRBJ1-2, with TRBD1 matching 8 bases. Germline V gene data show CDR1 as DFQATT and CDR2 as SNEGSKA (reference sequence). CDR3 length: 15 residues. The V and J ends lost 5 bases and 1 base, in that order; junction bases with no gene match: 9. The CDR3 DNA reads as TGCAGTGCTTTCCAGTCAGGGGGCGGTAACTATGGCTACACCTTC. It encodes CSAFQSGGGNYGYTF.

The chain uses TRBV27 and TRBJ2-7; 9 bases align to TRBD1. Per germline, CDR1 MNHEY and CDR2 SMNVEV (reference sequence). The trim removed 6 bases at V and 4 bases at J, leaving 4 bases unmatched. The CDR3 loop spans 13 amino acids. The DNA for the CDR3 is TGTGCCAGCAGAAGGGGACAGGGTTACGAGCAGTACTTC. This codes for CASRRGQGYEQYF.

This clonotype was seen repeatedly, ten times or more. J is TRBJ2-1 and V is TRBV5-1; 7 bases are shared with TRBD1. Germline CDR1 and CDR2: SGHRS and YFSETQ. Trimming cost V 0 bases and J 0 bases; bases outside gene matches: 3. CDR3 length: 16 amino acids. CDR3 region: CASSLGGGASYNEQFF. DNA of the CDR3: TGCGCCAGCAGCTTGGGAGGGGGCGCCTCCTACAATGAGCAGTTCTTC.